This is a list of T cell receptor beta chains from one sample in a study of cytomegalovirus exposure and HLA in healthy donors. Some clones are missing from TCRdb's copy, which holds only in-frame ones; the method was immunoSEQ multiplex PCR. The sample includes 180,000 or so clones, around 80% of them seen just once. Input material: PBMCs. Receptor source: a man between 18 and 29 years old in good health and CMV-seronegative. The conserved cysteine and the conserved F or W are not part of the CDR3 here.

v_gene: TRBV19
CDR3aa: ASGQATLNQPQH

v_gene: TRBV18
CDR3aa: ASSYRETEAF

v_gene: TRBV6-5
CDR3aa: ASSLTGDQETQY

v_gene: TRBV30
CDR3aa: AWKRESYEQY

v_gene: TRBV18
CDR3aa: ASSPPGNGDEQY

v_gene: TRBV27
CDR3aa: ASSPGGPSYNEQF

v_gene: TRBV28
CDR3aa: ASRTQGNYGYT

v_gene: TRBV5-1
CDR3aa: ASSPGTGGREQY

v_gene: TRBV11-3
CDR3aa: ASSLVPLAGYNEQF

v_gene: TRBV5-6
CDR3aa: ASSPRLASYQETQY

v_gene: TRBV5-1
CDR3aa: ASSLHTDTQY

v_gene: TRBV5-4
CDR3aa: ASSLGWAFNEQF

v_gene: TRBV4-1
CDR3aa: ASSHHTATYEQY

v_gene: TRBV2
CDR3aa: ASMGQTTGELF

v_gene: TRBV7-3
CDR3aa: ASSTSGISTDTQY

v_gene: TRBV19
CDR3aa: ASSMAGGSSYEQY

v_gene: TRBV6-5
CDR3aa: ASRTNSGRSYEQY

v_gene: TRBV11-3
CDR3aa: ASSQVGGEQF

v_gene: TRBV5-6
CDR3aa: ASSLLEGAAGYT

v_gene: TRBV6-6
CDR3aa: ASSQFRDRDTGELF

v_gene: TRBV19
CDR3aa: ASVSLSSGLTGGYT

v_gene: TRBV2
CDR3aa: ASRRVANTGELF

v_gene: TRBV7-2
CDR3aa: ASSMDRGTGNTIY

v_gene: TRBV5-6
CDR3aa: ASSAAMGGVDYGYT

v_gene: TRBV5-4
CDR3aa: ASSPGLSGGVQY

v_gene: TRBV29-1
CDR3aa: SVAGGRVMNEQF

v_gene: TRBV29-1
CDR3aa: SVAHRMADYGYT

v_gene: TRBV7-9
CDR3aa: ASSLGGAEANYGYT

v_gene: TRBV4-1
CDR3aa: ASSQATGLVVSEQY

v_gene: TRBV4-3
CDR3aa: ASSQESGAGANTGELF

v_gene: TRBV11-2
CDR3aa: ASTPYPRQGTEAF

v_gene: TRBV30
CDR3aa: AWSGGETQY

v_gene: TRBV4-1
CDR3aa: ASSQVSGVYEQY

v_gene: TRBV30
CDR3aa: AWSVRYSDRGNYGYT

v_gene: TRBV4-2
CDR3aa: ASSQDRGNSNQPQH

v_gene: TRBV30
CDR3aa: AWSLTARGYT